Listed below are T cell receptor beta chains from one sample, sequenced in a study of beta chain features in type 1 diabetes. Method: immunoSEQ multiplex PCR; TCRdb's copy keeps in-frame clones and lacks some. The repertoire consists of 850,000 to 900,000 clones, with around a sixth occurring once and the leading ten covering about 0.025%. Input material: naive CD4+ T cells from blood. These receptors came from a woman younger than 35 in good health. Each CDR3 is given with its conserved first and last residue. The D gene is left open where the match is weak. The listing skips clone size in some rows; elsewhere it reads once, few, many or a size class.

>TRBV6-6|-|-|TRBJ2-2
CASSYRIAATGELFF
TGTGCCAGCAGTTACCGGATAGCGGCCACCGGGGAGCTGTTTTTT
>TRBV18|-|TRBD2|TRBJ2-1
CASSPPSGMPYNEQFF
TGTGCCAGCTCACCACCCAGCGGGATGCCATACAATGAGCAGTTCTTC
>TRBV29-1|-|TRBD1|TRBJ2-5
CSVEPRDRQETQYF
TGCAGCGTTGAGCCCCGGGACAGGCAAGAGACCCAGTACTTC
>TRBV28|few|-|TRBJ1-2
CASSSGNYGYTF
TGTGCCAGCAGTTCAGGGAACTATGGCTACACCTTC
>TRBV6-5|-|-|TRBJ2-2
CASDYRSPNTGELFF
TGTGCCAGCGACTATAGATCCCCAAACACCGGGGAGCTGTTTTTT
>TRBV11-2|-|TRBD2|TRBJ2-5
CASSRASSGGETQYF
TGTGCCAGCAGCCGCGCCTCTAGCGGCGGGGAGACCCAGTACTTC
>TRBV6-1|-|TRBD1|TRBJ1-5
CASSERQGRGNQPQHF
TGTGCCAGCAGTGAACGACAGGGCAGAGGCAATCAGCCCCAGCATTTT
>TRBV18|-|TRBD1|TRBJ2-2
CASSPRTGTNTGELFF
TGTGCCAGCTCACCAAGGACAGGAACGAACACCGGGGAGCTGTTTTTT
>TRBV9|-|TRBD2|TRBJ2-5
CASSVAAGVSGETQYF
TGTGCCAGCAGCGTAGCGGCGGGAGTATCGGGAGAGACCCAGTACTTC
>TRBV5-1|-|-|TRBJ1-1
CASSLQGMNTEAFF
TGCGCCAGCAGCTTGCAGGGCATGAACACTGAAGCTTTCTTT
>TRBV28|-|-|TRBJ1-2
CAVSIDRGYTF
TGTGCCGTCTCCATCGATCGGGGCTACACCTTC
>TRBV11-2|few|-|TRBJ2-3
CASRRDTDTQYF
TGTGCCAGCCGGAGGGACACAGATACGCAGTATTTT
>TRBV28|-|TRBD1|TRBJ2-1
CASSFPDRDRQFF
TGTGCCAGCAGTTTCCCAGACAGGGATCGGCAGTTCTTC
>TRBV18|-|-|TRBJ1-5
CASSALGEPQHF
TGTGCCAGCTCAGCGCTCGGGGAGCCCCAGCATTTT
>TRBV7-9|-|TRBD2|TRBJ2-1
CASSKLAGGIEQFF
TGTGCCAGCAGCAAACTAGCGGGAGGGATTGAGCAGTTCTTC
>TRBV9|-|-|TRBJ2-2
CASSVLASLNTGELFF
TGTGCCAGCAGCGTATTGGCTAGCCTGAACACCGGGGAGCTGTTTTTT
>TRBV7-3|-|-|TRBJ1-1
CASTSPRTPASGTEAFF
TGTGCCAGCACCTCTCCGCGCACTCCCGCGAGCGGCACTGAAGCTTTCTTT
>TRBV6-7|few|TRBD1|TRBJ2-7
CASPLGTAQDTDEQYF
TGTGCCAGCCCCCTCGGGACAGCCCAGGATACGGACGAGCAGTACTTC
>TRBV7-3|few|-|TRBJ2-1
CASSLTNGRGEQFF
TGTGCCAGCAGCTTAACGAATGGGCGGGGTGAGCAGTTCTTC
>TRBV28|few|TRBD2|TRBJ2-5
CASSLAGGPGGEVTQYF
TGTGCCAGCAGCTTAGCGGGAGGGCCCGGCGGAGAAGTGACCCAGTACTTC
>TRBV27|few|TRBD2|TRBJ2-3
CASSLSGLSTDTQYF
TGTGCCAGCAGTTTATCGGGACTATCTACGGATACGCAGTATTTT
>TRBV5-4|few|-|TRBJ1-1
CASSFRQGHTEAFF
TGTGCCAGCAGCTTCAGGCAGGGGCACACTGAAGCTTTCTTT
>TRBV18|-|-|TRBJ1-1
CASSPQGGTEAFF
TGTGCCAGCTCACCACAGGGAGGAACTGAAGCTTTCTTT
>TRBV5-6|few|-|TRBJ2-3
CASSLLGTQYF
TGTGCCAGCAGCTTGTTAGGAACGCAGTATTTT
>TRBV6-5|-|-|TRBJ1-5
CASSWNRDPQHF
TGTGCCAGCAGTTGGAATAGGGACCCCCAGCATTTT
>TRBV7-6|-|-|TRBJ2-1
CASSLEGYGKNEQFF
TGTGCCAGCAGCTTAGAGGGCTACGGGAAGAATGAGCAGTTCTTC
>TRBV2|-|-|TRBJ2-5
CASSGSRVETQYF
TGTGCCAGCAGTGGGAGCAGGGTTGAGACCCAGTACTTC
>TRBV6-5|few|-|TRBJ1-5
CASSYSSGLQPQHF
TGTGCCAGCAGTTACTCCTCTGGGCTCCAGCCCCAGCATTTT
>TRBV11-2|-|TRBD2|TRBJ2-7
CASSSFGLAGEQYF
TGTGCCAGCAGCTCCTTCGGGCTAGCGGGCGAGCAGTACTTC
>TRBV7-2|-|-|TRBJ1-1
CASSLAHGLKAEAFF
TGTGCCAGCAGCTTAGCGCATGGGTTAAAGGCTGAAGCTTTCTTT
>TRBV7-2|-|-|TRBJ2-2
CASSQNHPGTGELFF
TGTGCCAGCAGCCAAAACCACCCGGGAACCGGGGAGCTGTTTTTT
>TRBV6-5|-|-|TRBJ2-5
CASSYSKETQYF
TGTGCCAGCAGTTACTCGAAAGAGACCCAGTACTTC
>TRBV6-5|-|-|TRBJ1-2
CASSFDINYGYTF
TGTGCCAGCAGTTTCGACATTAACTATGGCTACACCTTC
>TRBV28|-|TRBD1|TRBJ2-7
CASSLTGQGQLYEQYF
TGTGCCAGCAGTTTAACAGGACAGGGCCAACTCTACGAGCAGTACTTC